Each of the 11 T cell receptor beta chains below was sequenced from the same sample in a study of OX40 agonist ivuxolimab in advanced cancers. Produced via immunoSEQ multiplex PCR; TCRdb's table is partial and in-frame only. Of about 43,000 clones in the sample, roughly 80% were seen once. Source: CD4+ or CD8+ T cells sorted from blood, taken in a trial of the OX40 agonist ivuxolimab. The receptors stem from an adult with an advanced solid tumor such as melanoma, head and neck, liver or kidney cancer.

The chain is built from TRBV5-8 and TRBJ2-2; a weak D match, TRBD2 (6 bases). This CDR3 is built from 16 residues. Per the germline V gene, CDR1 is SGHTS and CDR2 is YDEGEE. Trimming left V 0 bases short and J 5 bases short, with 14 bases between. CDR3 amino acids: CASSLEGRGVTGELFF. Here the CDR3 DNA reads TGTGCCAGCAGCTTGGAGGGGCGGGGTGTGACCGGGGAGCTGTTTTTT.

The chain employs TRBV5-1 and TRBJ1-1; D gene uncertain. Germline V gene sequence: CDR1 SGHRS, CDR2 YFSETQ. CDR3 size: 13 residues. V lost 0 bases and J 8 bases, leaving 11 bases between the germline ends. DNA for the CDR3: TGCGCCAGCAGCTTGGCCCTTGGCAGAGAAGCTTTCTTT. It encodes CASSLALGREAFF. Full variable domain (outside the CDR3, taken from reference TRBV5-1 and TRBJ1-1): KAGVTQTPRYLIKTRGQQVTLSCSPISGHRSVSWYQQTPGQGLQFLFEYFSETQRNKGNFPGRFSGRQFSNSRSEMNVSTLELGDSALYLCASSLALGREAFFGQGTRLTVV.

The genes are TRBV6-4 and TRBJ2-1; TRBD1 agrees at 9 bases. The CDR3 extends over 18 amino acids. With 2 bases clipped from V and 8 bases from J, the junction kept 16 bases outside the gene matches. Looked up from germline, CDR1 is MRHNA and CDR2 is SNTAGT. The CDR3 nucleotides are TGTGCCAGCAGTGACCGGGCGCTTGGGACAGGGACCTCGGATGAGCAGTTCTTC. As protein: CASSDRALGTGTSDEQFF.

The chain is built from TRBV5-1 and TRBJ1-1; no clear D. The CDR3 spans 15 residues. V was clipped by 0 bases and J by 4 bases, with 13 bases between them. From germline, CDR1 is SGHRS and CDR2 YFSETQ. CDR3 sequence: CASSLGLGRPTEAFF. The CDR3 region has the DNA TGCGCCAGCAGCTTGGGGTTGGGGAGGCCCACTGAAGCTTTCTTT.

In its sample, this clone was seen a few times. The chain links TRBV4-3 to TRBJ2-7; 9 nucleotides agree with TRBD2. This CDR3 has 16 amino acids. Trimming removed 0 bases from V and 3 bases from J; junction bases left unmatched: 6. Germline CDR1 reads LGHNA; CDR2 reads YSLEER. The CDR3 coding sequence is TGCGCCAGCAGCCAAGAGGCTAGCGGGGCTCACTACGAGCAGTACTTC. Residues: CASSQEASGAHYEQYF.

The chain recombines TRBV29-1 with TRBJ2-4; no definite D call. The CDR3 loop spans 12 amino acids. V lost 2 bases, J lost 8 bases, and 10 bases lay in between. Germline assignment: CDR1 SQVTM and CDR2 ANQGSEA. The CDR3, as DNA: TGCAGCGTTGAATTTTCCTCGGACATTCAGTACTTC. It yields the protein CSVEFSSDIQYF.

The chain recombines TRBV6-4 with TRBJ2-3; no clear D gene. V lost 0 bases and J lost 1, with 8 bases in between. Germline CDR1 is MRHNA and CDR2 is SNTAGT. The CDR3 runs 15 residues. The CDR3 sequence: CASSDSRSRTDTQYF. The CDR3 DNA reads as TGTGCCAGCAGTGACTCAAGGTCTCGCACAGATACGCAGTATTTT.

This sequence joins TRBV27 and TRBJ2-7; TRBD1 aligns across 9 bases. Germline-derived CDR1 and CDR2 are MNHEY and SMNVEV (reference sequence). V lost 5 bases and J lost 1; bases outside the gene matches: 6. The CDR3 extends over 15 amino acids. Here the CDR3 DNA reads TGTGCCAGCAGTACCGGACAGGGGAGATCCTACGAGCAGTACTTC. Protein: CASSTGQGRSYEQYF.

This clone was recorded a few times. The chain employs TRBV7-8 and TRBJ2-1, with D tentatively TRBD1 or TRBD2 (6 bases each). Trimming cost V 1 base and J 7 bases, with 17 bases left between them. Looked up from germline, CDR1 is SGHVS and CDR2 is FQNEAQ. The CDR3 extends over 16 amino acids. The CDR3 region has the DNA TGTGCCAGCAGCTTAGTTGGGGGGCTCCCCGTTAATGAGCAGTTCTTC. This translates into CASSLVGGLPVNEQFF.

V gene TRBV13 combines with J gene TRBJ2-7; D may correspond to TRBD1 or TRBD2 (5 bases each). Deletions cut 5 bases from V and 5 bases from J, with 13 bases between. From germline, CDR1 is PRHDT and CDR2 FYEKMQ (reference sequence). The CDR3 covers 13 residues. The CDR3 DNA follows: TGTGCCAGCAGCCGCCGGATGGGGGACGAGCAGTACTTC. This codes for CASSRRMGDEQYF.

In its sample, this clone was seen a few times. The V gene is TRBV5-1, the J gene TRBJ1-3; TRBD1 aligns across 8 bases. Germline V gives CDR1 SGHRS, CDR2 YFSETQ. The trim removed 3 bases at V and 4 bases at J, leaving 6 bases unmatched. The CDR3 is 15 amino acids. As DNA, the CDR3 is TGCGCCAGCAGCTCCCAGGGGGCGAAAGGAAACACCATATATTTT. This translates into CASSSQGAKGNTIYF.